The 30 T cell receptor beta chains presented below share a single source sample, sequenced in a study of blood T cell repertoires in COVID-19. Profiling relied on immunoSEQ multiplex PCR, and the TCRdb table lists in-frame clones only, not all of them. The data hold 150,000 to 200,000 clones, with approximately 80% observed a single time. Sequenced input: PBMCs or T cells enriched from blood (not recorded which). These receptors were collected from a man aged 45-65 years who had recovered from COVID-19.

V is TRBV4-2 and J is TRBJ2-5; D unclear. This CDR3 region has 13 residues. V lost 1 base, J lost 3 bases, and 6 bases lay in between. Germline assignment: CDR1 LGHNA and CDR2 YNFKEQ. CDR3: CASSQVTEETQYF. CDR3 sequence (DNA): TGTGCCAGCAGCCAAGTCACAGAAGAGACCCAGTACTTC.

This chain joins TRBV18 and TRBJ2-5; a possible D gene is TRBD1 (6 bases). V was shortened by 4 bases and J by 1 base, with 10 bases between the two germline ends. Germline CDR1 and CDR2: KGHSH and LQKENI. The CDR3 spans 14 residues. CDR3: CASSLQGFQETQYF. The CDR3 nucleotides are TGTGCCAGCTCACTACAGGGTTTCCAAGAGACCCAGTACTTC.

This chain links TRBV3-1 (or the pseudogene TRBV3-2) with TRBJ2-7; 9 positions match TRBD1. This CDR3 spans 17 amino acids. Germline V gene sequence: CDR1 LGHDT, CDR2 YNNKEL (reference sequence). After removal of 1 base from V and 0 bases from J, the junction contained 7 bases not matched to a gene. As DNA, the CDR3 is TGTGCCAGCAGCCAAGCACAGGGGGCCGGTGGCTCCTACGAGCAGTACTTC. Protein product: CASSQAQGAGGSYEQYF.

CDR3 nucleotides: TGTGCCAGCAGTTTAACTAGCGGGGGCGGTGGGGAGACCCAGTACTTC. Translated, it gives CASSLTSGGGGETQYF. V and J are TRBV27 and TRBJ2-5; 11 bases are a match to TRBD2. The junction had 7 bases not matched to a gene; V was cut back by 2 bases and J by 5 bases. The CDR3 is 16 residues long. In germline, CDR1 is MNHEY, CDR2 SMNVEV (reference sequence).

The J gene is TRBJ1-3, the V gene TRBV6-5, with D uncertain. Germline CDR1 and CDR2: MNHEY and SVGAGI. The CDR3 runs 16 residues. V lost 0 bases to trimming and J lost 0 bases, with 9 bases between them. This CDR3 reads CASSYSGGSSGNTIYF. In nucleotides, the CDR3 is TGTGCCAGCAGTTACTCAGGCGGATCCTCTGGAAACACCATATATTTT.

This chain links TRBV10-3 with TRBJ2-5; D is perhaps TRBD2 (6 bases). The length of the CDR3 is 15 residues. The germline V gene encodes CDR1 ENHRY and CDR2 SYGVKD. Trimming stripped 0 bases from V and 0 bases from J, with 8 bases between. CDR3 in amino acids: CAISESSGYQETQYF. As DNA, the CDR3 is TGTGCCATCAGTGAGTCGAGCGGGTACCAAGAGACCCAGTACTTC.

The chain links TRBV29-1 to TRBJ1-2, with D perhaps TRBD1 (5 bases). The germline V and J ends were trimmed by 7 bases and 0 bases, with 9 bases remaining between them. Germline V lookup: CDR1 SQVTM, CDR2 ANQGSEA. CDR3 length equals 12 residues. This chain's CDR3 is CSADSPNYGYTF. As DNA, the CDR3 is TGCAGCGCTGACAGTCCTAACTATGGCTACACCTTC.

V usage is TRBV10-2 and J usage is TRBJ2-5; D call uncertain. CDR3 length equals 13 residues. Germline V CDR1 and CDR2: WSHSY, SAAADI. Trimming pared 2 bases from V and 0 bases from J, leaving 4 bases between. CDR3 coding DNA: TGCGCCAGCAGTGAGGGCCACCAAGAGACCCAGTACTTC. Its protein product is CASSEGHQETQYF.

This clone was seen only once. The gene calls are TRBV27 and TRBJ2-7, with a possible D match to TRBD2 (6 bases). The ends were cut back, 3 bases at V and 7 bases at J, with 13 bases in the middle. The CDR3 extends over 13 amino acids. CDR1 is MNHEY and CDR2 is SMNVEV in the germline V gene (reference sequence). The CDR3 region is CASSLRGRREQYF. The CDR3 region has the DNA TGTGCCAGCAGTTTGCGGGGCAGGAGGGAGCAGTACTTC.

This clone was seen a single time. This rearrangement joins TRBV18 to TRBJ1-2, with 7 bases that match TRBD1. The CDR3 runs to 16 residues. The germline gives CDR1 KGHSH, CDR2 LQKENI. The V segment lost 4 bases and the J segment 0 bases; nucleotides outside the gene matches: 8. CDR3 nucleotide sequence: TGTGCCAGCTCACTAGCCCCCGGGACAGCTAACTATGGCTACACCTTC. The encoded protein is CASSLAPGTANYGYTF.

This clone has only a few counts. The chain's CDR3 is CASRGTDNTANQPQHF. The CDR3, as DNA: TGTGCCAGTCGGGGGACAGATAATACAGCCAATCAGCCCCAGCATTTT. The V and J genes are TRBV19 and TRBJ1-5, with TRBD1 identical over 7 bases. The CDR3 has 16 residues. After removal of 8 bases from V and 3 bases from J, the junction contained 13 bases not matched to a gene. CDR1 and CDR2 (germline): LNHDA, SQIVND (reference sequence).

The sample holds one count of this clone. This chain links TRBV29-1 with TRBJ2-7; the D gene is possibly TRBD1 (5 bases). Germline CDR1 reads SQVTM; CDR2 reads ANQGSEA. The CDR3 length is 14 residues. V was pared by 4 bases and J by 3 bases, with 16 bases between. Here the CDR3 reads CSVADITKFYEQYF. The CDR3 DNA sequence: TGCAGCGTTGCGGACATTACTAAATTCTACGAGCAGTACTTC.

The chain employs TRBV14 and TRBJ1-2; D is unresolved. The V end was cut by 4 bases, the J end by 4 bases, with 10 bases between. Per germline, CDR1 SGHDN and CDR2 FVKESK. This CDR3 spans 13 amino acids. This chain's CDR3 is CASSPLRGYGYTF. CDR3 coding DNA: TGTGCCAGCAGCCCCCTTCGAGGCTATGGCTACACCTTC.

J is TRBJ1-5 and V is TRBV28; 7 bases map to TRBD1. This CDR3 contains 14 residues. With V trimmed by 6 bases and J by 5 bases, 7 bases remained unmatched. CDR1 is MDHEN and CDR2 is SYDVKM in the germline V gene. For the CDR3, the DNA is TGTGCCAGCAGAGCAGACAGGGAGTATCAGCCCCAGCATTTT. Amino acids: CASRADREYQPQHF.

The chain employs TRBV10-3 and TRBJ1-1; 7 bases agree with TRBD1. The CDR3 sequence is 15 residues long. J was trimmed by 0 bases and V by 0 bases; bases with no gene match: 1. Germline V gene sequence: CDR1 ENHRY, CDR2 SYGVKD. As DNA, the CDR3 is TGTGCCATCAGTGAGTCGACAGGGCTGAACACTGAAGCTTTCTTT. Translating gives CAISESTGLNTEAFF.

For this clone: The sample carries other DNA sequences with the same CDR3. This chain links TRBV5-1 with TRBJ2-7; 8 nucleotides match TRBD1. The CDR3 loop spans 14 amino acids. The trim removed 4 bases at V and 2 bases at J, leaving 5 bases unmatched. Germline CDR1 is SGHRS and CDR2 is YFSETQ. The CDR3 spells CASSNGQGAYEQYF. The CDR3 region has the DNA TGCGCCAGCAGCAACGGACAGGGCGCCTACGAGCAGTACTTC.

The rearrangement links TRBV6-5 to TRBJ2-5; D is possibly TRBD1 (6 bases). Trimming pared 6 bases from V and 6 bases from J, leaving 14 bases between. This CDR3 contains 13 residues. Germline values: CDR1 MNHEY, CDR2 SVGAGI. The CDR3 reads CASRTQGPKTQYF. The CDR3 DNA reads TGTGCCAGCAGGACACAGGGTCCGAAGACCCAGTACTTC.

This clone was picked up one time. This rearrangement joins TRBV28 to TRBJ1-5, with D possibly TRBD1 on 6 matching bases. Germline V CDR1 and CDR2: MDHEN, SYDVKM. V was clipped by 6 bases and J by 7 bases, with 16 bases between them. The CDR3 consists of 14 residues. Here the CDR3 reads CASSSTGPIQPQHF. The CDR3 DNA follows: TGTGCCAGCAGCTCAACAGGGCCCATCCAGCCCCAGCATTTT.

CDR3 bases: TGTGCCAGCAGCTTGTTAGGACAGGGGGTTCAGCCCCAGCATTTT. This sequence encodes CASSLLGQGVQPQHF. The chain links TRBV5-6 to TRBJ1-5; TRBD1 matches 10 bases. J lost 6 bases, V lost 1 base, and 4 bases had no gene match. This CDR3 contains 15 residues. Germline assignment: CDR1 SGHDT and CDR2 YYEEEE.

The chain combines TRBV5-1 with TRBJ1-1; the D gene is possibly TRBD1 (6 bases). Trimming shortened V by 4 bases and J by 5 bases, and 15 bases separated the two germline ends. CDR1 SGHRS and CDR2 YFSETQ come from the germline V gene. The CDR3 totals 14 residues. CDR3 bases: TGCGCCAGCAGCCTTATCAGACAGGATACTGAAGCTTTCTTT. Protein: CASSLIRQDTEAFF.

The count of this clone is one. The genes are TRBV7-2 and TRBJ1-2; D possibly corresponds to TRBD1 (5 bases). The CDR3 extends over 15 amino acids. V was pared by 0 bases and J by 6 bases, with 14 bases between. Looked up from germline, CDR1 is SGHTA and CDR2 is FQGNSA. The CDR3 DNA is TGTGCCAGCAGCTTAGCGCATAGGGGAGGGAATGGCTACACCTTC. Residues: CASSLAHRGGNGYTF.

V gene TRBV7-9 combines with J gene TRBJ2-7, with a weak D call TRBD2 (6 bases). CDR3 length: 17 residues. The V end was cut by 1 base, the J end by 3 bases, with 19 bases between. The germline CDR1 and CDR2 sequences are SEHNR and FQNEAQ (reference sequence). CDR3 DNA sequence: TGTGCCAGCAGCTTAGAAGATGGCGGGGAGACCTTCTACGAGCAGTACTTC. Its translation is CASSLEDGGETFYEQYF.

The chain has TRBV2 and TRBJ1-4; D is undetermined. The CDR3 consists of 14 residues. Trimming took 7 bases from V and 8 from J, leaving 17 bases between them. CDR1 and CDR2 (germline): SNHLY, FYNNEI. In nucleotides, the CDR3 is TGTGCCAGCACATGGAGAAACCCAGAGGAAAAACTGTTTTTT. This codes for CASTWRNPEEKLFF.

The CDR3 DNA reads as TGCGCCAGCAAGGGGGGGCTAAACACCGGGGAGCTGTTTTTT. Translating it yields CASKGGLNTGELFF. V is TRBV5-1 and J is TRBJ2-2; tentatively, D is TRBD2 (7 bases). Per germline, CDR1 SGHRS and CDR2 YFSETQ. V shed 6 bases and J shed 2 bases, with 11 bases lying between them. The CDR3 is 14 amino acids. The full variable domain, with the rest looked up from reference TRBV5-1 and TRBJ2-2, is KAGVTQTPRYLIKTRGQQVTLSCSPISGHRSVSWYQQTPGQGLQFLFEYFSETQRNKGNFPGRFSGRQFSNSRSEMNVSTLELGDSALYLCASKGGLNTGELFFGEGSRLTVL.

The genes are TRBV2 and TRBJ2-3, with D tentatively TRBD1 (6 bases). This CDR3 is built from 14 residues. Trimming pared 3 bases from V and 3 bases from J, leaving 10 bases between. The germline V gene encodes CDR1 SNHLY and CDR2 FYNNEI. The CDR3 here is CASSDSQGTDTQYF. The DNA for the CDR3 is TGTGCCAGCAGTGACTCGCAGGGGACAGATACGCAGTATTTT.

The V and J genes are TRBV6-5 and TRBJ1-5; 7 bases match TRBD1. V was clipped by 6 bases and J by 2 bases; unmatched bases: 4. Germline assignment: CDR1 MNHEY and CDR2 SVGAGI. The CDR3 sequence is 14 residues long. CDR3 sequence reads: CASRAGQGNQPQHF. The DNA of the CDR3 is TGTGCCAGCAGAGCCGGACAGGGCAATCAGCCCCAGCATTTT.

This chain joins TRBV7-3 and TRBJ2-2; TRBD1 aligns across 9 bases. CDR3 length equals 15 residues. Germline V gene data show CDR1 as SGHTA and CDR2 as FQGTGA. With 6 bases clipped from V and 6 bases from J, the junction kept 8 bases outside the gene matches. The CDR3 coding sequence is TGTGCCAGCAGGCCCGGGACAGGGTATGCCGGGGAGCTGTTTTTT. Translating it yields CASRPGTGYAGELFF. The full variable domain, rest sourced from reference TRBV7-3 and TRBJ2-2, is GAGVSQTPSNKVTEKGKYVELRCDPISGHTALYWYRQSLGQGPEFLIYFQGTGAADDSGLPNDRFFAVRPEGSVSTLKIQRTERGDSAVYLCASRPGTGYAGELFFGEGSRLTVL.

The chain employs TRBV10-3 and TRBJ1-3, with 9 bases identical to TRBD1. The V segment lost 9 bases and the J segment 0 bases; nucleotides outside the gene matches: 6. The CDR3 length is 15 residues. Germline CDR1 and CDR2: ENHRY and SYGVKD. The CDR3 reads CAILGTGSSGNTIYF. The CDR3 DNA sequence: TGTGCCATTCTCGGGACAGGGAGCTCTGGAAACACCATATATTTT.

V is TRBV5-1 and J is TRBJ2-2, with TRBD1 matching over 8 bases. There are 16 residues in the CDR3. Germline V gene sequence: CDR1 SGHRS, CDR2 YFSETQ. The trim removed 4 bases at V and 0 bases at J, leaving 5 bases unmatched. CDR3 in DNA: TGCGCCAGCAGCCAACAGGGACAGGCGAACACCGGGGAGCTGTTTTTT. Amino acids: CASSQQGQANTGELFF.

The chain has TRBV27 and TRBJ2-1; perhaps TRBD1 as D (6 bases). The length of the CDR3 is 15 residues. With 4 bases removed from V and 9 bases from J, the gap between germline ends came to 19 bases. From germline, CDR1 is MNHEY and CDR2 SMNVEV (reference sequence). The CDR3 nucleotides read TGTGCCAGCAGTTCCCCGGCGATGGGGGCTAGTGAGCAGTTCTTC. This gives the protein CASSSPAMGASEQFF.